This T cell receptor (beta chain) is drawn from a study of chemoradiotherapy in HPV16-positive cancers. Study-level results: Candidate HPV-specific clones and E7-related TCR motifs grew in tumor during treatment.

Trimming took off 6 bases at V and 6 bases at J, with 14 bases between the two ends. The CDR3 is 14 residues long. Per the germline V gene, CDR1 is SGHAT and CDR2 is FQDESV (reference sequence). On this clone: Its antigen remains unidentified.

Profiled with immunoSEQ multiplex PCR; TCRdb holds only in-frame clones, not every one. In the table there are approximately 38,000 clones, about four fifths of which are singletons. The clonotype was recovered from a human donor with HPV-associated anogenital cancer. Sequencing was performed on blood, taken from a patient who underwent chemoradiotherapy. The chain combines TRBV11-1 with TRBJ2-2, with D maybe TRBD2 (6 bases). CDR3 amino acids: CASREQGGSGELFF. Written as DNA, the CDR3 is TGTGCCAGCAGAGAGCAGGGAGGTTCCGGGGAGCTGTTTTTT.